Below are 15 T cell receptor beta chains sequenced from a single sample in a study of OX40 agonist ivuxolimab in advanced cancers. Some clones are missing from TCRdb's copy, which holds only in-frame ones; the method was immunoSEQ multiplex PCR. This sample has approximately 47,000 clones, with roughly 86% found just once. The sequenced sample was CD4+ or CD8+ T cells sorted from blood, obtained in a trial of the OX40 agonist ivuxolimab. Every receptor here comes from an adult with an advanced solid tumor such as melanoma, head and neck, liver or kidney cancer.

The chain is built from TRBV27 and TRBJ2-2; no reliable D call. Trimming stripped 5 bases from V and 1 base from J, with 8 bases between. CDR1 is MNHEY and CDR2 is SMNVEV in the germline V gene (reference sequence). The CDR3 consists of 14 residues. The CDR3 DNA sequence: TGTGCCAGCAGTCCGACATGGAACACCGGGGAGCTGTTTTTT. Translation: CASSPTWNTGELFF.

CDR3 nucleotides: TGTGCCAGCAGCCAGACCGGGAGCTATACCGGGGAGCTGTTTTTT. This gives the protein CASSQTGSYTGELFF. The chain is built from TRBV11-2 and TRBJ2-2; D is possibly TRBD2 (6 bases). The CDR3 has 15 amino acids. Germline values: CDR1 SGHAT, CDR2 FQNNGV. Deletions cut 5 bases from V and 5 bases from J, with 15 bases between.

This chain joins TRBV9 and TRBJ2-3; D not resolved. This CDR3 has 14 residues. The V gene lost 0 bases and the J gene lost 0 bases, with 5 bases spanning the gap. Germline V gives CDR1 SGDLS, CDR2 YYNGEE. The CDR3 region is CASSVGGSTDTQYF. In DNA, the CDR3 is TGTGCCAGCAGCGTAGGAGGAAGCACAGATACGCAGTATTTT.

The chain carries TRBV7-7 and TRBJ2-7, with a weak D call TRBD1 (6 bases). Germline CDR1 is SSHAT and CDR2 is FNYEAQ (reference sequence). The CDR3 totals 13 residues. Trimming removed 4 bases from V and 7 bases from J, with 14 bases in between. In nucleotides, the CDR3 is TGTGCCAGCAGCTCGATACAGGGTGTGGAGCAGTACTTC. Translation gives CASSSIQGVEQYF.

This clone was observed a handful of times. This chain joins TRBV9 and TRBJ2-2; D might be TRBD2 (5 bases). V lost 2 bases, J lost 2 bases, and 7 bases lay in between. This CDR3 contains 14 residues. Looked up from germline, CDR1 is SGDLS and CDR2 is YYNGEE. CDR3 sequence: CASSVEGNTGELFF. The DNA of the CDR3 is TGTGCCAGCAGCGTCGAGGGTAACACCGGGGAGCTGTTTTTT.

V usage is TRBV6-1 and J usage is TRBJ2-7; D is ambiguous. This CDR3 has 16 amino acids. Trimming left V 2 bases short and J 2 bases short, with 16 bases between. Germline V gene sequence: CDR1 MNHNS, CDR2 SASEGT. The CDR3 is CASSETATTATYEQYF. The CDR3 DNA reads TGTGCCAGCAGTGAAACGGCCACTACTGCCACCTACGAGCAGTACTTC.

The sample holds a few counts of this clone. The chain has TRBV7-3 and TRBJ1-1; D not resolved. Trimming left V 5 bases short and J 4 bases short, with 14 bases between. The CDR3 runs to 14 residues. Germline V lookup: CDR1 SGHTA, CDR2 FQGTGA. CDR3 sequence (DNA): TGTGCCAGCAGCCTGGACCCGTCGAGCACTGAAGCTTTCTTT. Translation gives CASSLDPSSTEAFF.

The rearrangement uses TRBV5-5 and TRBJ1-4; TRBD1 aligns across 7 bases. V was pared by 4 bases and J by 5 bases, with 8 bases of the junction left unmatched. CDR3 size: 15 residues. Germline V gives CDR1 SGHKS, CDR2 YYEKEE (reference sequence). DNA of the CDR3: TGTGCCAGCAGCGCGTTGACAGGGTTCAATGAAAAACTGTTTTTT. Translating it yields CASSALTGFNEKLFF.

A few counts support this clone. The rearrangement links TRBV9 to TRBJ1-4; a weak D match, TRBD1 (5 bases). The V end lost 1 base, the J end lost 8 bases, and 12 bases lay between the germline ends. The CDR3 totals 14 residues. Germline lookup yields CDR1 SGDLS and CDR2 YYNGEE. The CDR3 loop is CASSVTTDPEKLFF. The CDR3 nucleotides are TGTGCCAGCAGCGTAACGACAGACCCCGAAAAACTGTTTTTT.

This clone has only one observation. The rearrangement links TRBV19 to TRBJ2-3; TRBD2 matches at 15 bases. The CDR3 totals 17 residues. J was trimmed by 2 bases and V by 5 bases; bases with no gene match: 5. Germline CDR1 reads LNHDA; CDR2 reads SQIVND (reference sequence). The CDR3 is CASSLGLAGGNTDTQYF. The CDR3 bases are TGTGCCAGTAGTTTAGGACTAGCGGGAGGGAACACAGATACGCAGTATTTT.

The chain links TRBV19 to TRBJ1-5; D not resolved. CDR3 length: 12 residues. Germline CDR1 reads LNHDA; CDR2 reads SQIVND (reference sequence). The V gene lost 5 bases and the J gene lost 9 bases, with 11 bases spanning the gap. The CDR3, as DNA: TGTGCCAGTAGTCGGGTCGAGGGGCCCCAGCATTTT. Amino acid sequence: CASSRVEGPQHF.

This chain joins TRBV11-2 and TRBJ1-2; 7 bases are shared with TRBD1. The CDR3 has 13 residues. V dropped 9 bases and J dropped 4; count of bases not matched to a gene: 8. Germline V gene data show CDR1 as SGHAT and CDR2 as FQNNGV. This CDR3 reads CASSTGRGYGYTF. The CDR3 nucleotides are TGTGCCAGTTCGACAGGGAGAGGCTATGGCTACACCTTC.

This chain joins TRBV5-4 and TRBJ1-6, with 8 bases identical to TRBD1. This CDR3 has 15 amino acids. V shed 0 bases, J shed 9 bases, and the junction held 5 bases outside the gene matches. Germline values: CDR1 SGHNT, CDR2 YYREEE (reference sequence). The CDR3: CASSLDSGTGSPLHF. For the CDR3, the DNA is TGTGCCAGCAGCTTGGACTCCGGGACAGGTTCACCCCTCCACTTT.

J is TRBJ2-5 and V is TRBV5-1; 10 bases line up with TRBD2. The J call may be faulty, since TRBJ2-7 better matches the DNA end. Germline assignment: CDR1 SGHRS and CDR2 YFSETQ. CDR3 length: 17 amino acids. The CDR3 reads CASSSSPSGGAFYEQYF. CDR3 DNA sequence: TGCGCCAGCAGCTCCTCCCCCAGCGGGGGGGCCTTTTACGAGCAGTACTTC.

This clone was recorded only once. The rearrangement links TRBV27 to TRBJ1-4; 10 positions agree with TRBD1. The CDR3 is 15 residues long. The germline V gene encodes CDR1 MNHEY and CDR2 SMNVEV (reference sequence). V dropped 5 bases and J dropped 6; count of bases not matched to a gene: 6. DNA for the CDR3: TGTGCCAGCAGTATGACAGGGGGCAATCATGAAAAACTGTTTTTT. Protein product: CASSMTGGNHEKLFF.